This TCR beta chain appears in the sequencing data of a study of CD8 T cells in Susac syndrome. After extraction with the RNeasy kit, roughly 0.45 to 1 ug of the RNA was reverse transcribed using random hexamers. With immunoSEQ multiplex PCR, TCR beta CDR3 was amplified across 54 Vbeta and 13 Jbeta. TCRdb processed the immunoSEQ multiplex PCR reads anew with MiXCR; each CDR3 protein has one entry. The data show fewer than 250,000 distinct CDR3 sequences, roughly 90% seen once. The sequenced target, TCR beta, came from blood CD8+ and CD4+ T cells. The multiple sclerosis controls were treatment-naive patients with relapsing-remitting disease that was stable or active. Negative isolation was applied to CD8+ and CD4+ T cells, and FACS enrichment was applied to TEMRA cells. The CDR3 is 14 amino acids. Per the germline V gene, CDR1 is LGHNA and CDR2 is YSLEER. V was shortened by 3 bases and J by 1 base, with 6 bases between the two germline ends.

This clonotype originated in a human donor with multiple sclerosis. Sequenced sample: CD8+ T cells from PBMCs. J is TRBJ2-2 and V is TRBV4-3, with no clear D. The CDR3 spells CASSHGRNTGELFF. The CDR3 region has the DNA TGCGCCAGCAGCCATGGGCGGAACACCGGGGAGCTGTTTTTT.